This is a list of T cell receptor beta chains from one sample in a study of CD4+ T cells in melanoma. Method: immunoSEQ multiplex PCR; TCRdb's copy keeps in-frame clones and lacks some. The sample has 10,000 to 14,000 clones, approximately 65% seen once; the top ten hold approximately 13%. The sample consisted of cells from a culture (not recorded whether cultured in vitro). These receptor sequences come from a human donor with melanoma. Each CDR3 is given without its conserved first and last residue. Fields, in order: J gene, V gene, CDR3 protein.

TRBJ2-1 | TRBV11-2 | ASSLRSSTGGTSHNEQF
TRBJ1-2 | TRBV6-5 | ASSYQYTQNGYT
TRBJ1-1 | TRBV7-9 | ASSFSDRGPVEAF
TRBJ1-1 | TRBV2 | ASSERENTEAF
TRBJ2-5 | TRBV7-3 | ASSPSGLQETQY
TRBJ1-2 | TRBV6-1 | ASSLTAHYGYT
TRBJ1-3 | TRBV14 | ASSQVGVDGNTIY
TRBJ1-5 | TRBV25-1 | ASSLRQGANNQPQH
TRBJ1-1 | TRBV7-8 | ASSFSIGNTEAF
TRBJ2-7 | TRBV6-6 | ASSHSGIIYEQY
TRBJ1-6 | TRBV30 | AWSVRRQGAVTYNSPLH
TRBJ2-5 | TRBV5-1 | ASSLRGEYQETQY
TRBJ1-6 | TRBV21-1 | ASSGMRLNSPLH
TRBJ1-5 | TRBV19 | ASTLRGVGQPQH
TRBJ2-1 | TRBV4-2 | ASSQVGTSGGNEQF
TRBJ2-2 | TRBV5-4 | ASSRMGGLGGELF
TRBJ1-1 | TRBV19 | ASRDWGLNTEAF
TRBJ1-5 | TRBV5-1 | ASSLVTGSNQPQH
TRBJ1-4 | TRBV30 | AWRFMGATNEKLF